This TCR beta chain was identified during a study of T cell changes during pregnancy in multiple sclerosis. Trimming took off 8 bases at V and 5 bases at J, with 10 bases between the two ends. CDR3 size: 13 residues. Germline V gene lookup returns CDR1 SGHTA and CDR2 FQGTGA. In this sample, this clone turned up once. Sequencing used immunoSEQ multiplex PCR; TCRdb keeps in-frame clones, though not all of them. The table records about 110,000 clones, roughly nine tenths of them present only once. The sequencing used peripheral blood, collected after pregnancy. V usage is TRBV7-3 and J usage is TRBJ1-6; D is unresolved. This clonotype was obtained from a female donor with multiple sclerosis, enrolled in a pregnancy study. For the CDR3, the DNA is TGTGCCAGCTCACACGAAAATAATTCACCCCTCCACTTT. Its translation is CASSHENNSPLHF.